The 27 T cell receptor beta chains reported below all come from one sample, sequenced in a study of blood T cell repertoires in COVID-19. Sequencing was performed with immunoSEQ multiplex PCR; in TCRdb, only in-frame clones are kept and a portion is missing. The sample carries fewer than 250,000 clones, 85% to 90% recorded once. Material: PBMCs or T cells enriched from blood (not recorded which). These receptors originate from a man between 45 and 60 years old who had been exposed to COVID-19.

The chain combines TRBV5-1 with TRBJ2-3, with D perhaps matching TRBD1 or TRBD2 (5 bases each). V lost 4 bases, J lost 4 bases, and 10 bases lay in between. Germline V lookup: CDR1 SGHRS, CDR2 YFSETQ. CDR3 size: 13 residues. CDR3 loop: CASSLGRADTQYF. CDR3 bases: TGCGCCAGCAGCCTGGGGCGGGCAGATACGCAGTATTTT.

The chain recombines TRBV7-8 with TRBJ2-7; the match to TRBD1 covers 12 bases. CDR1 and CDR2 from the germline V gene are SGHVS and FQNEAQ. This CDR3 spans 16 amino acids. V shed 3 bases, J shed 6 bases, and the junction held 9 bases outside the gene matches. Here the CDR3 DNA reads TGTGCCAGCAGCTTGGCCGGGACAGGGGGCTACGGCGAGCAGTACGTC. Translation: CASSLAGTGGYGEQYV.

CDR3 residues: CASSLGLDNEQFF. The DNA for the CDR3 is TGCGCCAGCAGCTTGGGACTCGACAATGAGCAGTTCTTC. The rearrangement uses TRBV5-1 and TRBJ2-1, with D unclear. Trimming left V 0 bases short and J 5 bases short, with 6 bases between. In germline, CDR1 is SGHRS, CDR2 YFSETQ. The CDR3 consists of 13 residues.

The V and J genes are TRBV6-1 and TRBJ1-5; 11 nucleotides align to TRBD1. The V gene's germline CDR1 is MNHNS and CDR2 SASEGT. The CDR3 has 18 residues. The J segment lost 0 bases and the V segment lost 2 bases, leaving 6 bases of the junction unmatched. CDR3 DNA: TGTGCCAGCAGTGAATATCGGGACAGGGGGAATAGCAATCAGCCCCAGCATTTT. Its protein product is CASSEYRDRGNSNQPQHF.

V usage is TRBV10-3 and J usage is TRBJ1-5; the match to TRBD1 covers 8 bases. The CDR3 runs 15 residues. CDR1 ENHRY and CDR2 SYGVKD come from the germline V gene. The V and J ends lost 1 base and 5 bases, in that order; junction bases with no gene match: 4. The CDR3: CAISEWTGSDQPQHF. The CDR3 DNA reads TGTGCCATCAGTGAGTGGACAGGGTCTGATCAGCCCCAGCATTTT.

V and J are TRBV18 and TRBJ2-3; unclear D gene. This CDR3 has 15 residues. From germline, CDR1 is KGHSH and CDR2 LQKENI. V lost 2 bases to trimming and J lost 2 bases, with 11 bases between them. The CDR3 region is CASSPLTPNTDTQYF. CDR3 nucleotides: TGTGCCAGCTCACCATTGACACCCAACACAGATACGCAGTATTTT.

The chain uses TRBV5-8 and TRBJ2-7; the match to TRBD2 covers 16 bases. J gave up 7 bases and V 6 bases, and 10 bases lay outside the gene matches. Germline-derived CDR1 and CDR2 are SGHTS and YDEGEE. The CDR3 has 16 amino acids. CDR3 amino acids: CASTSGTSGRAREQYV. The DNA for the CDR3 is TGTGCCAGCACCTCCGGGACTAGCGGGAGGGCGCGGGAGCAGTACGTC.

The gene calls are TRBV24-1 and TRBJ2-1; 7 nucleotides line up with TRBD1. Trimming took 2 bases from V and 5 from J; bases not matched to a gene: 5. From germline, CDR1 is KGHDR and CDR2 SFDVKD. The CDR3 extends over 15 amino acids. The CDR3 bases are TGTGCCACCAGTGATTCTCGGACAGGCCACAATGAGCAGTTCTTC. Its translation: CATSDSRTGHNEQFF.

The chain joins TRBV9 to TRBJ2-2, with D possibly being TRBD2 (6 bases). Trimming left V 2 bases short and J 5 bases short, with 13 bases between. Germline V gene sequence: CDR1 SGDLS, CDR2 YYNGEE. The CDR3 is 15 amino acids. The CDR3 is CASSVTGVRTGELFF. The CDR3 nucleotides are TGTGCCAGCAGCGTGACGGGGGTCCGGACCGGGGAGCTGTTTTTT. Filled out from reference TRBV9 and TRBJ2-2, the complete variable domain reads DSGVTQTPKHLITATGQRVTLRCSPRSGDLSVYWYQQSLDQGLQFLIQYYNGEERAKGNILERFSAQQFPDLHSELNLSSLELGDSALYFCASSVTGVRTGELFFGEGSRLTVL.

This sequence joins TRBV7-9 and TRBJ2-7; 8 nucleotides match TRBD1. CDR3 length equals 13 residues. The V gene end was trimmed by 5 bases and the J gene end by 5 bases; junction bases not matched to a gene: 5. CDR1 is SEHNR, CDR2 FQNEAQ, per germline (reference sequence). The CDR3 region is CASSRGQGHEQYF. The CDR3 region has the DNA TGTGCCAGCAGCCGAGGACAGGGTCACGAGCAGTACTTC.

V usage is TRBV10-1 and J usage is TRBJ1-4, with 8 bases lining up with TRBD1. The V and J ends lost 6 bases and 10 bases, in that order; junction bases with no gene match: 22. From germline, CDR1 is WNHNN and CDR2 SYGVQD (reference sequence). This CDR3 is 18 amino acids long. CDR3 DNA: TGCGCCAGCAGCCCCCCAAATTTCCGGGACAGGCCAACGCGAAAACTGTTTTTT. Encoded protein: CASSPPNFRDRPTRKLFF.

The V gene is TRBV12-3 or TRBV12-4, the J gene TRBJ2-3; D unresolved. The V end was cut by 2 bases, the J end by 5 bases, with 8 bases between. This CDR3 is 13 amino acids long. DNA of the CDR3: TGTGCCAGCAGTTTAATCGTCGGAGATACGCAGTATTTT. Translated, it gives CASSLIVGDTQYF.

This clone was seen a handful of times. The chain carries TRBV6-1 and TRBJ1-2; TRBD1 matches 11 bases. Germline V CDR1 and CDR2: MNHNS, SASEGT. The length of the CDR3 is 13 residues. V lost 3 bases to trimming and J lost 9 bases; unmatched junction nucleotides: 3. CDR3 region: CASSEGQGDRYTF. Here the CDR3 DNA reads TGTGCCAGCAGTGAGGGACAGGGGGACCGCTACACCTTC.

The chain has TRBV19 and TRBJ1-5; D is ambiguous. V was clipped by 8 bases and J by 3 bases, with 8 bases between them. Germline V CDR1 and CDR2: LNHDA, SQIVND (reference sequence). The length of the CDR3 is 12 residues. The CDR3 loop reads CASSGINQPQHF. In nucleotides, the CDR3 is TGTGCCAGTTCGGGGATCAATCAGCCCCAGCATTTT. Full variable domain (outside the CDR3, taken from reference TRBV19 and TRBJ1-5): DGGITQSPKYLFRKEGQNVTLSCEQNLNHDAMYWYRQDPGQGLRLIYYSQIVNDFQKGDIAEGYSVSREKKESFPLTVTSAQKNPTAFYLCASSGINQPQHFGDGTRLSIL.

This chain connects TRBV2 to TRBJ2-5; D remains unclear. V was shortened by 3 bases and J by 4 bases, with 9 bases between the two germline ends. CDR1 SNHLY and CDR2 FYNNEI come from the germline V gene. This CDR3 spans 13 amino acids. CDR3 sequence: CASSEYERETQYF. The DNA for the CDR3 is TGTGCCAGCAGTGAGTACGAGCGAGAGACCCAGTACTTC.

This chain links TRBV5-1 with TRBJ1-1; D ambiguous. The V gene's germline CDR1 is SGHRS and CDR2 YFSETQ. With 4 bases removed from V and 0 bases from J, the gap between germline ends came to 7 bases. The CDR3 consists of 13 residues. CDR3 DNA: TGCGCCAGCAGCGACTACATGAACACTGAAGCTTTCTTT. As protein: CASSDYMNTEAFF.

This chain uses TRBV10-3 with TRBJ2-3; 8 bases line up with TRBD2. Trimming removed 4 bases from V and 4 bases from J; junction bases left unmatched: 13. The V gene's germline CDR1 is ENHRY and CDR2 SYGVKD. The CDR3 runs 17 residues. CDR3 nucleotides: TGTGCCATCAGTGGCCAAGGACAGACCGGGGGGGCAGATACGCAGTATTTT. Translating it yields CAISGQGQTGGADTQYF.

The chain combines TRBV2 with TRBJ1-6; TRBD1 matches 7 bases. After removal of 4 bases from V and 0 bases from J, the junction contained 6 bases not matched to a gene. The CDR3 covers 17 residues. CDR1 and CDR2 (germline): SNHLY, FYNNEI. CDR3 sequence reads: CASSVTGSGSYNSPLHF. The CDR3 bases are TGTGCCAGCAGTGTGACAGGGTCCGGCTCCTATAATTCACCCCTCCACTTT.

The chain uses TRBV19 and TRBJ2-5; unclear D gene. CDR1 is LNHDA and CDR2 is SQIVND in the germline V gene (reference sequence). Trimming stripped 7 bases from V and 5 bases from J, with 5 bases between. This CDR3 contains 10 residues. CDR3: CASIPETQYF. The DNA for the CDR3 is TGTGCCAGTATCCCTGAGACCCAGTACTTC.

To note about this clone: This specimen includes other DNA sequences encoding the same CDR3. The genes are TRBV10-3 and TRBJ2-1; TRBD1 aligns across 8 bases. Germline CDR1 is ENHRY and CDR2 is SYGVKD. The ends lost 8 bases at V and 8 bases at J; junction bases unmatched: 5. The CDR3 sequence is 12 residues long. CDR3 residues: CAISDRGDEQFF. The CDR3 region has the DNA TGTGCCATCTCCGACAGGGGTGATGAGCAGTTCTTC.

V is TRBV18 and J is TRBJ2-3; 11 positions agree with TRBD2. The V segment lost 0 bases and the J segment 6 bases; nucleotides outside the gene matches: 2. The CDR3 consists of 15 residues. Looked up from germline, CDR1 is KGHSH and CDR2 is LQKENI. CDR3 amino acids: CASSPPTSGTDTQYF. The CDR3 DNA follows: TGTGCCAGCTCACCACCGACTAGCGGGACGGATACGCAGTATTTT.

The chain joins TRBV5-1 to TRBJ1-6; D is unresolved. The V gene's germline CDR1 is SGHRS and CDR2 YFSETQ. Trimming shortened V by 1 base and J by 8 bases, and 10 bases separated the two germline ends. This CDR3 is 14 amino acids long. Here the CDR3 DNA reads TGCGCCAGCAGCTTGTCCAGGCAGGATTCACCCCTCCACTTT. Translating gives CASSLSRQDSPLHF.

The CDR3 loop is CASRSGRTNEKLFF. The CDR3 DNA is TGCGCCAGCAGATCAGGGAGGACTAATGAAAAACTGTTTTTT. This rearrangement joins TRBV5-1 to TRBJ1-4; weak D call: TRBD1 (5 bases). The CDR3 has 14 residues. V lost 5 bases, J lost 2 bases, and 10 bases lay in between. Germline assignment: CDR1 SGHRS and CDR2 YFSETQ.

The rearrangement uses TRBV5-1 and TRBJ1-1; 7 bases align to TRBD1. Trimming cost V 0 bases and J 1 base; bases outside gene matches: 3. The germline CDR1 and CDR2 sequences are SGHRS and YFSETQ. This CDR3 has 15 residues. CDR3 residues: CASSLVNRGNTEAFF. CDR3 sequence (DNA): TGCGCCAGCAGCTTGGTGAACAGGGGGAACACTGAAGCTTTCTTT.

The genes are TRBV27 and TRBJ1-1; perhaps TRBD1 as D (5 bases). Germline CDR1 and CDR2: MNHEY and SMNVEV (reference sequence). Trimming removed 6 bases from V and 3 bases from J, with 17 bases in between. The CDR3 is 15 amino acids. CDR3 in amino acids: CASRRMGGVDTEAFF. In DNA, the CDR3 is TGTGCCAGCAGGAGGATGGGGGGAGTCGACACTGAAGCTTTCTTT.

Only one count was recorded for this clone. The V call is TRBV30, the J call TRBJ1-5, with D maybe TRBD1 (5 bases). V was pared by 1 base and J by 2 bases, with 15 bases between. CDR3 length equals 16 residues. Germline V CDR1 and CDR2: GTSNPN, SVGIG (reference sequence). For the CDR3, the DNA is TGTGCCTGGAGTGCTTGGCAGGGCCTACGCAATCAGCCCCAGCATTTT. This gives the protein CAWSAWQGLRNQPQHF.

This chain uses TRBV28 with TRBJ1-1; 9 bases match TRBD1. From germline, CDR1 is MDHEN and CDR2 SYDVKM. The CDR3 runs 16 residues. Unmatched junction bases numbered 7, after V lost 4 bases and J lost 1 base. The CDR3 coding sequence is TGTGCCAGCAGTTCGACAGGGGGGGGACCGAACACTGAAGCTTTCTTT. Residues: CASSSTGGGPNTEAFF.